The 15 T cell receptor beta chains reported below all come from one sample, sequenced in a study of control samples from healthy donors and cancer patients. Produced via immunoSEQ multiplex PCR; TCRdb's table is partial and in-frame only. Altogether approximately 130,000 clones are present, approximately 89% being singletons, with the ten largest covering 2.9%. The sequenced sample was blood. These receptor sequences come from a man aged 60 to 75 in good health.

V usage is TRBV27 and J usage is TRBJ2-1, with 12 bases aligning to TRBD2. Unmatched junction bases numbered 8, after V lost 5 bases and J lost 9 bases. The CDR3 consists of 15 residues. Germline V CDR1 and CDR2: MNHEY, SMNVEV (reference sequence). DNA of the CDR3: TGTGCCAGCAGTCCTAGCGGGGGGGCTTGGAGTGAGCAGTTCTTC. Translation gives CASSPSGGAWSEQFF.

The genes are TRBV15 and TRBJ1-2; D is perhaps TRBD1 (6 bases). Germline V gene data show CDR1 as LNHNV and CDR2 as YYDKDF (reference sequence). Deletions cut 4 bases from V and 4 bases from J, with 10 bases between. The CDR3 consists of 13 residues. CDR3 nucleotides: TGTGCCACCAGCACCGACAGGTCCTATGGCTACACCTTC. It encodes CATSTDRSYGYTF.

This chain connects TRBV30 to TRBJ2-5, with D tentatively TRBD1 (6 bases). The germline V gene encodes CDR1 GTSNPN and CDR2 SVGIG (reference sequence). This CDR3 contains 15 residues. The germline V and J ends were trimmed by 2 bases and 1 base, with 14 bases remaining between them. The CDR3 region is CAWSIPRGSQETQYF. CDR3 coding DNA: TGTGCCTGGAGTATCCCTAGGGGGTCCCAAGAGACCCAGTACTTC.

To note about this clone: Compared with germline, one end of the junction differs, possibly owing to a read error. This chain connects TRBV2 to TRBJ2-2, with D unresolved. The length of the CDR3 is 11 residues. The germline gives CDR1 SNHLY, CDR2 FYNNEI. CDR3 sequence (DNA): TGTGCCAGCAGTCAAGCCGGGGAGCTGTTTTTT. Its translation: CASSQAGELFF.

V gene TRBV7-6 combines with J gene TRBJ1-2, with D possibly matching TRBD1 (5 bases). This CDR3 spans 15 amino acids. Deletions cut 5 bases from V and 4 bases from J, with 17 bases between. Per the germline V gene, CDR1 is SGHVS and CDR2 is FNYEAQ. In nucleotides, the CDR3 is TGTGCCAGCAGCCCCCGGGGGGGGTTAGGCTATGGCTACACCTTC. Encoded protein: CASSPRGGLGYGYTF.

The rearrangement joins TRBV10-2 to TRBJ2-7, with D tentatively TRBD1 (6 bases). V shed 4 bases and J shed 2 bases, with 6 bases lying between them. The CDR3 contains 12 residues. In germline, CDR1 is WSHSY, CDR2 SAAADI. CDR3 DNA: TGCGCCAGCAGTGGGGACACCTACGAGCAGTACTTC. This sequence encodes CASSGDTYEQYF.

This clone was seen a handful of times. The J gene is TRBJ1-1, the V gene TRBV5-1; 7 positions match TRBD1. CDR3 length: 14 amino acids. The germline V gene has CDR1 SGHRS and CDR2 YFSETQ. The ends lost 4 bases at V and 5 bases at J; junction bases unmatched: 8. CDR3 nucleotide sequence: TGCGCCAGCAGCGGTGAGACAGGGCTAACTGAAGCTTTCTTT. Encoded protein: CASSGETGLTEAFF.

This clone has a handful of counts. V usage is TRBV30 and J usage is TRBJ2-3, with 9 bases identical to TRBD2. The CDR3 covers 14 residues. Germline V gene lookup returns CDR1 GTSNPN and CDR2 SVGIG (reference sequence). After removal of 3 bases from V and 2 bases from J, the junction contained 3 bases not matched to a gene. The CDR3 DNA follows: TGTGCCTGGAGCCGACTAGCGGCCACAGATACGCAGTATTTT. It is translated as CAWSRLAATDTQYF.

The chain carries TRBV6-2 or TRBV6-3 and TRBJ2-7, with 7 bases that match TRBD2. The germline V gene encodes CDR1 MNHEY and CDR2 SVGEGT. V gave up 2 bases and J gave up 0 bases; unmatched junction bases: 13. The CDR3 consists of 18 residues. The CDR3 loop is CASSYPDGGSESSYEQYF. The CDR3 DNA is TGTGCCAGCAGTTACCCCGACGGGGGGAGCGAGAGCTCCTACGAGCAGTACTTC.

This chain links TRBV27 with TRBJ1-5, with D hard to call. The germline gives CDR1 MNHEY, CDR2 SMNVEV (reference sequence). V lost 7 bases to trimming and J lost 0 bases, with 13 bases between them. The length of the CDR3 is 15 residues. CDR3 protein: CASKRLAHSNQPQHF. The CDR3 DNA is TGTGCCAGCAAGCGTTTAGCTCATAGCAATCAGCCCCAGCATTTT.

The chain carries TRBV30 and TRBJ1-6, with TRBD1 matching 8 bases. The length of the CDR3 is 13 residues. Germline V lookup: CDR1 GTSNPN, CDR2 SVGIG (reference sequence). The trim removed 8 bases at V and 10 bases at J, leaving 10 bases unmatched. CDR3 residues: CAGGTGFGSPLHF. The DNA of the CDR3 is TGTGCCGGAGGGACAGGCTTTGGATCACCCCTCCACTTT. The whole variable domain, remainder taken from reference TRBV30 and TRBJ1-6, is SQTIHQWPATLVQPVGSPLSLECTVEGTSNPNLYWYRQAAGRGLQLLFYSVGIGQISSEVPQNLSASRPQDRQFILSSKKLLLSDSGFYLCAGGTGFGSPLHFGNGTRLTVT.

This chain joins TRBV7-3 and TRBJ2-3; D unclear. V was clipped by 1 base and J by 1 base, with 6 bases between them. The length of the CDR3 is 14 residues. Germline values: CDR1 SGHTA, CDR2 FQGTGA. CDR3 sequence reads: CASSLNGRTDTQYF. The CDR3 DNA follows: TGTGCCAGCAGCTTAAACGGACGCACAGATACGCAGTATTTT.

This sequence joins TRBV7-9 and TRBJ2-3; D possibly matches TRBD1 or TRBD2 (6 bases each). The CDR3 runs 15 residues. The V gene lost 4 bases and the J gene lost 0 bases, with 11 bases spanning the gap. Germline assignment: CDR1 SEHNR and CDR2 FQNEAQ (reference sequence). DNA for the CDR3: TGTGCCAGCAGCTCCGGGGGCTCTAGCACAGATACGCAGTATTTT. Translated, it gives CASSSGGSSTDTQYF.

V and J are TRBV5-1 and TRBJ2-2; D is perhaps TRBD2 (6 bases). Trimming left V 5 bases short and J 4 bases short, with 18 bases between. Germline V gene sequence: CDR1 SGHRS, CDR2 YFSETQ. The CDR3 consists of 16 residues. CDR3 sequence: CASSLTRDSRTGELFF. The DNA of the CDR3 is TGCGCCAGCAGTCTAACTCGGGACTCCCGCACCGGGGAGCTGTTTTTT.

The J gene is TRBJ1-6, the V gene TRBV10-3; 7 bases match TRBD1. The ends lost 10 bases at V and 9 bases at J; junction bases unmatched: 15. The CDR3 runs 15 residues. Germline loops: CDR1 ENHRY, CDR2 SYGVKD. DNA of the CDR3: TGTGCCAGCGCAGGCGAGGGGGCAATAAGTTCACCCCTCCACTTT. Translation gives CASAGEGAISSPLHF.